This T cell receptor beta chain was captured by sequencing in a study of blood T cell repertoires in COVID-19 (TCRdb year 2020). With regard to the full study: Samples covering the acute and convalescent phases of COVID-19 were provided by collaborators in the United States, Italy and Spain. The prospective study material was composed of cDNA or gDNA derived from T cells, B-cell-depleted T cells, or PBMCs. Subjects who had been exposed to COVID-19, were actively infected with it, or had recovered from it provided the deeply sampled blood TCRbeta repertoires that made up the dataset. The repertoires were made available in a free public database intended to serve as a resource for research on the immune response to SARS-CoV-2. Samples were obtained from the ongoing ImmuneRACE study (first 160 participants) and from 1,000 to 1,500 subjects provided by 6 global collaborators. Nearly every sample came with metadata listing a de-identified subject ID, COVID-19 status, age in years and sex. Where available, HLA class I and class II types were taken from metadata supplied by the sample provider and were not determined by assay-based typing.

Regarding this clone: Its specific antigen is unknown. Per-base qualities were not stored, and no clone one base away is much larger.

Points the paper makes about the study in general: How much clinical and demographic metadata was included differed by source and by participant, and the metadata was provided uncurated.

Collaborating institutions collected whole blood in K2EDTA tubes following their own protocols. For TCRbeta analysis, collaborators shipped samples in one of three forms: frozen whole blood, isolated PBMCs, or DNA extracted from either of those sample types. CDR1 is given as KGHSH and CDR2 as LQKENI, both from the germline V gene. Reading from cysteine to phenylalanine, the CDR3 counts 14 amino acids. Left in the record is the CDR3 DNA by itself, 42 bases read in frame from the first base. V drops 1 base and J drops 5 bases, leaving 11 bases in between. TCRbeta CDR3 regions were amplified from genomic DNA using the immunoSEQ Assay, a bias-controlled multiplex PCR. The original methods were these. The number of nucleated cells in each sample was estimated by amplification of reference gene primers within the assay. Sequence reads were collapsed and filtered to measure the absolute abundance of every unique TCRbeta CDR3 rearrangement. For each sample, productive Simpson clonality was calculated by taking the square root of Simpson's diversity index across productive rearrangements. TCRdb provides this immuneACCESS table in a form limited to in-frame rearrangements. Some clones are lacking; in checked studies, under half of them reflect an unresolved V gene, and why the rest are absent is not known. V, J and clone size derive from that table, while D and trimming were established from the DNA sequence. Here the sample has around 63,000 clones; around 81% occur a single time. The ten most abundant clones make up approximately 7% of the sample.

The chain couples TRBV18 to TRBJ1-1; TRBD1 could be the D gene, as 6 bases match. The sequencing input was peripheral blood. The clonotype was recovered from a man between 60 and 75 years old with acute or convalescent COVID-19. For the CDR3, the sequence is CASSPRDIGTEAFF. DNA sequence: TGTGCCAGCTCACCACGGGACATTGGAACTGAAGCTTTCTTT.